This TCR beta chain was retrieved from a study of T cell responses to AZD1222 COVID-19 vaccine. Background on the study: Investigators merged groups given second doses at roughly 4 or roughly 12 weeks.

This CDR3 contains 17 residues. Trimming removed 7 bases at V and 0 bases at J, with 21 bases between. CDR1 and CDR2 (germline): MDHEN, SYDVKM. Study-wide points: The study identified only a handful of AZD1222 recipients as seropositive at baseline. Clonal diversity was possibly underestimated; the donors were predominantly white British and more often female. Spike-specific TCR breadth and depth both grew after two AZD1222 doses.

This clone was seen a handful of times. The antigen remains undetermined. The assay was immunoSEQ multiplex PCR, and TCRdb's table has in-frame clones only and misses some. The data show approximately 100,000 clones, less than 90% seen once. The TCR originated in an adult in good health. The material was peripheral blood, obtained on day 0 of AZD1222 vaccination. The V call is TRBV28, the J call TRBJ1-1; D may be TRBD1 (5 bases). CDR3 residues: CASIGAKGNRVNTEAFF. The CDR3 DNA follows: TGTGCCAGCATAGGGGCCAAAGGGAATCGGGTGAACACTGAAGCTTTCTTT.